What follows are 14 T cell receptor beta chains derived from one specimen sequenced in a study of cytomegalovirus exposure and HLA in healthy donors (dated by TCRdb to 2017 to 2019). Receptor amplification or capture employed the immunoSEQ multiplex PCR assay. A mixture of 60 forward primers for TCR Vbeta segments and 13 reverse primers for TCR Jbeta segments was used in the multiplex PCR. Here the immuneACCESS table is served through TCRdb, limited to in-frame sequences with V and J called. Missing clones are a known gap in these copies; in checked studies unresolved V genes cover under half, and the rest lacks a known reason. Here the sample has some 36,000 clones; over 60% occur a single time. The ten largest clones represent around 7% of the sample. Sequencing was performed on PBMCs. The receptor set was obtained from a man aged 25 to 40 in good health and CMV-seronegative.

The chain has TRBV6-1 and TRBJ1-5; D unclear. The germline V gene encodes CDR1 MNHNS and CDR2 SASEGT. Trimming cost V 1 base and J 4 bases, with 11 bases left between them. CDR3 length: 15 residues. CDR3 DNA sequence: TGTGCCAGCAGTGAAGATGAGGGCGGAAATCAGCCCCAGCATTTT. Protein: CASSEDEGGNQPQHF.

J is TRBJ1-4 and V is TRBV11-2; 11 bases match TRBD1. This CDR3 has 13 amino acids. The V and J ends lost 5 bases and 14 bases, in that order; junction bases with no gene match: 7. CDR1 and CDR2 from the germline V gene are SGHAT and FQNNGV. CDR3 residues: CASSAGQGAGLFF. In DNA form, the CDR3 reads TGTGCCAGCAGCGCAGGACAGGGGGCAGGGCTGTTTTTT.

This clone has just one count. This chain uses TRBV2 with TRBJ1-2, with 10 bases identical to TRBD1. This CDR3 spans 15 amino acids. V shed 6 bases, J shed 6 bases, and the junction held 10 bases outside the gene matches. Germline CDR1 and CDR2: SNHLY and FYNNEI. The CDR3 sequence is CASSGTGAPLDGYTF. The CDR3 DNA reads TGTGCCAGCAGCGGGACAGGGGCCCCCCTGGATGGCTACACCTTC.

The chain is built from TRBV14 and TRBJ2-2, with no clear D. V shed 1 base and J shed 3 bases, with 9 bases lying between them. The CDR3 has 15 residues. Per the germline V gene, CDR1 is SGHDN and CDR2 is FVKESK. The CDR3 bases are TGTGCCAGCAGCCAAGGCACTACGTACACCGGGGAGCTGTTTTTT. Translation gives CASSQGTTYTGELFF.

The genes are TRBV19 and TRBJ1-5; the match to TRBD1 covers 7 bases. V was clipped by 5 bases and J by 3 bases; unmatched bases: 1. Germline CDR1 LNHDA, CDR2 SQIVND (reference sequence). The CDR3 loop spans 13 amino acids. The DNA of the CDR3 is TGTGCCAGTAGTGGGACAGTCAATCAGCCCCAGCATTTT. Protein sequence: CASSGTVNQPQHF.

V gene TRBV7-8 combines with J gene TRBJ2-2, with a weak D call TRBD2 (5 bases). The V end was cut by 6 bases, the J end by 4 bases, with 15 bases between. The CDR3 is 15 amino acids. CDR1 is SGHVS and CDR2 is FQNEAQ in the germline V gene. The DNA of the CDR3 is TGTGCCAGCAGAGTCCGAACCCGGGGCACCGGGGAGCTGTTTTTT. It codes for CASRVRTRGTGELFF.

V gene TRBV2 combines with J gene TRBJ1-1, with 8 bases matching TRBD1. This CDR3 is built from 13 residues. Germline lookup yields CDR1 SNHLY and CDR2 FYNNEI. V was clipped by 8 bases and J by 6 bases; unmatched bases: 8. CDR3 DNA sequence: TGTGCCAGCGAGAAACAGGGGGGTCCTGAAGCTTTCTTT. Translating it yields CASEKQGGPEAFF.

The chain recombines TRBV4-2 with TRBJ2-2, with D possibly matching TRBD2 (5 bases). The germline V gene encodes CDR1 LGHNA and CDR2 YNFKEQ. The V and J ends lost 4 bases and 5 bases respectively, with 11 bases between them. The CDR3 runs 14 residues. The DNA of the CDR3 is TGTGCCAGCAGCCCCGAGGGCCAAACCGGGGAGCTGTTTTTT. Protein: CASSPEGQTGELFF.

The rearrangement joins TRBV2 to TRBJ2-1; 8 bases are shared with TRBD2. The V gene end was trimmed by 3 bases and the J gene end by 3 bases; junction bases not matched to a gene: 4. This CDR3 contains 15 residues. Germline V lookup: CDR1 SNHLY, CDR2 FYNNEI. The CDR3, as DNA: TGTGCCAGCAGTGATTCGGGGGGGGGCTACAATGAGCAGTTCTTC. It translates to CASSDSGGGYNEQFF. The full variable domain, its missing parts supplied by reference TRBV2 and TRBJ2-1, is EPEVTQTPSHQVTQMGQEVILRCVPISNHLYFYWYRQILGQKVEFLVSFYNNEISEKSEIFDDQFSVERPDGSNFTLKIRSTKLEDSAMYFCASSDSGGGYNEQFFGPGTRLTVL.

Worth noting for this clone: At one boundary the junction diverges from the germline segment, which might be a read error. The chain joins TRBV10-1 to TRBJ2-1; 7 bases align to TRBD1. Germline values: CDR1 WNHNN, CDR2 SYGVQD (reference sequence). The CDR3 covers 16 residues. As DNA, the CDR3 is TGCGCCAGCAGTGAGTCGAGGGGGCTTGACTACAATGAGCCGTTCTTC. Protein sequence: CASSESRGLDYNEPFF.

The chain employs TRBV7-8 and TRBJ1-2, with TRBD1 identical over 11 bases. This CDR3 is 15 amino acids long. The V gene end was trimmed by 5 bases and the J gene end by 8 bases; junction bases not matched to a gene: 10. Germline assignment: CDR1 SGHVS and CDR2 FQNEAQ. Written as DNA, the CDR3 is TGTGCCAGCAGCCAGGCGCGGACAGGGGGCTTGGGCTACACCTTC. Its translation is CASSQARTGGLGYTF.

This chain uses TRBV2 with TRBJ2-1; the match to TRBD2 covers 15 bases. This CDR3 is 16 amino acids long. Germline CDR1 and CDR2: SNHLY and FYNNEI. Germline trimming cut 4 bases from V and 7 bases from J; bases unmatched to any gene: 5. Here the CDR3 DNA reads TGTGCCAGCAGTGGGACTAGCGGGAGGGCCAGGAATGAGCAGTTCTTC. Its protein is CASSGTSGRARNEQFF. The full variable domain, with the rest looked up from reference TRBV2 and TRBJ2-1, is EPEVTQTPSHQVTQMGQEVILRCVPISNHLYFYWYRQILGQKVEFLVSFYNNEISEKSEIFDDQFSVERPDGSNFTLKIRSTKLEDSAMYFCASSGTSGRARNEQFFGPGTRLTVL.

The gene calls are TRBV7-9 and TRBJ2-3; no definite D call. V lost 5 bases, J lost 6 bases, and 12 bases lay in between. Germline-derived CDR1 and CDR2 are SEHNR and FQNEAQ (reference sequence). The CDR3 loop spans 13 amino acids. The CDR3, as DNA: TGTGCCAGCAGCACAACGAGCAGGGATACGCAGTATTTT. This sequence encodes CASSTTSRDTQYF.

The genes are TRBV19 and TRBJ1-1, with D possibly matching TRBD1 (6 bases). Trimming removed 5 bases from V and 3 bases from J, with 10 bases in between. CDR3 size: 13 residues. Germline CDR1 LNHDA, CDR2 SQIVND (reference sequence). For the CDR3, the DNA is TGTGCCAGTAGTGTCAAGGGGGACACTGAAGCTTTCTTT. This translates into CASSVKGDTEAFF.